Each of the 5 T cell receptor beta chains below was sequenced from the same sample in a study of PD-1 blockade in classical Hodgkin lymphoma. The table came from immunoSEQ multiplex PCR; TCRdb's copy has only in-frame clones and leaves some out. This table has just under 100,000 clones, around four fifths appearing once. No patient escaped relapse after autologous stem cell transplantation, and brentuximab vedotin exposure varied. The starting material was peripheral blood mononuclear cells (PBMCs), obtained at baseline. These receptors all come from a human donor with classical Hodgkin lymphoma.

The chain joins TRBV28 to TRBJ2-7; TRBD1 matches 8 bases. There are 13 residues in the CDR3. The germline CDR1 and CDR2 sequences are MDHEN and SYDVKM. V shed 10 bases and J 2 bases; nucleotides not matched to a gene: 7. CDR3 sequence: CATQTGATYEQYF. As DNA, the CDR3 is TGTGCCACCCAGACAGGGGCAACCTACGAGCAGTACTTC.

V is TRBV19 and J is TRBJ2-1; 8 nucleotides align to TRBD1. Germline assignment: CDR1 LNHDA and CDR2 SQIVND (reference sequence). This CDR3 is 14 amino acids long. The trim removed 4 bases at V and 3 bases at J, leaving 2 bases unmatched. CDR3 coding DNA: TGTGCCAGTAGTACCACAGGGGGCTACAATGAGCAGTTCTTC. It yields the protein CASSTTGGYNEQFF.

The gene calls are TRBV5-1 and TRBJ1-3, with D possibly matching TRBD1 (5 bases). In germline, CDR1 is SGHRS, CDR2 YFSETQ. Trimming took 4 bases from V and 3 from J, leaving 14 bases between them. The CDR3 totals 15 residues. CDR3 nucleotide sequence: TGCGCCAGCAGCCGGGACGGCTCCTTTGGAAACACCATATATTTT. This gives the protein CASSRDGSFGNTIYF.

The chain carries TRBV4-1 and TRBJ2-1; 7 bases align to TRBD2. The CDR3 spans 16 residues. The junction had 2 bases not matched to a gene; V was cut back by 0 bases and J by 0 bases. The germline CDR1 and CDR2 sequences are MGHRA and YSYEKL. CDR3 in DNA: TGCGCCAGCAGCCAAGAGACTAGCAACTCCTACAATGAGCAGTTCTTC. Its translation: CASSQETSNSYNEQFF.

This rearrangement joins TRBV7-3 to TRBJ2-2; D unresolved. Germline V gene sequence: CDR1 SGHTA, CDR2 FQGTGA. V lost 4 bases and J 6 bases, leaving 15 bases between the germline ends. There are 15 residues in the CDR3. The CDR3 DNA reads TGTGCCAGCAGCTCCTCTCCTACTCGGCCCGGGGAGCTGTTTTTT. Amino acids: CASSSSPTRPGELFF.